Below, 3 T cell receptor beta chains from the same sample are listed, as sequenced in a study of tumor-infiltrating lymphocytes in localized non-small cell lung cancer. Sequenced by immunoSEQ multiplex PCR; TCRdb stores in-frame clones only, minus some. The table shows about 12,000 clones, with 84% occurring only once. The specimen was lung tumor tissue. These receptors were taken from a human donor with non-small cell lung cancer.

The sample holds a few counts of this clone. This chain links TRBV4-2 with TRBJ1-2; maybe TRBD1 (5 bases). Germline values: CDR1 LGHNA, CDR2 YNFKEQ. The CDR3 runs to 14 residues. V lost 1 base to trimming and J lost 8 bases, with 14 bases between them. The CDR3 loop is CASSQVVGDWGYTF. CDR3 DNA sequence: TGTGCCAGCAGCCAAGTTGTGGGGGATTGGGGCTACACCTTC.

The genes are TRBV9 and TRBJ2-3, with 7 bases identical to TRBD2. CDR3 size: 16 residues. In germline, CDR1 is SGDLS, CDR2 YYNGEE. V lost 4 bases to trimming and J lost 1 base; unmatched junction nucleotides: 9. The CDR3 loop reads CASSQGPLAGTDTQYF. The CDR3 DNA follows: TGTGCCAGCAGCCAAGGCCCCCTAGCGGGCACAGATACGCAGTATTTT.

J is TRBJ2-3 and V is TRBV5-8, with TRBD1 matching 8 bases. The CDR3 is 17 amino acids. Germline V gene data show CDR1 as SGHTS and CDR2 as YDEGEE. Trimming removed 3 bases from V and 2 bases from J; junction bases left unmatched: 11. CDR3 region: CASSWTGRSAYTDTQYF. CDR3 sequence (DNA): TGTGCCAGCAGCTGGACAGGGCGTTCCGCTTACACAGATACGCAGTATTTT.